These 32 T cell receptor beta chains were all obtained from the same sample, sequenced in a study of tissue T cells after allogeneic stem cell transplantation. Repertoires were generated with immunoSEQ multiplex PCR, while TCRdb's copy carries only in-frame clones and drops some. The top ten clones hold 0.75% to 1% of a sample with 15,000 to 20,000 clones, about 70% of them seen once. The sequenced sample consisted of spleen. The origin of the receptors is a female BALB/c mouse in good health. This line is of MHC haplotype H2-d.

This clone was seen once. The genes are named according to mouse. Coverage ceases 1 residue before the CDR3 finishes, and the germline J gene fills in the end. This sequence joins TRBV5 and TRBJ2-3; D possibly corresponds to TRBD1 (7 bases). V was shortened by 0 bases and J by 3 bases, with 10 bases between the two germline ends. Germline V gene data show CDR1 as LGHNA and CDR2 as YNLKQL (reference sequence). CDR3 length: 15 residues. CDR3 in amino acids: CASSQEAGGAETLYF. CDR3 DNA, as far as it was read: TGTGCCAGCAGCCAAGAGGCAGGGGGGGCAGAAACGCTGTAT.

Notes on this clone: Gene and germline names: mouse. Sequencing ends 1 residue short of the CDR3 end; the germline J gene provides the rest. V usage is TRBV30 and J usage is TRBJ2-3; 8 nucleotides align to TRBD1. Germline V gives CDR1 SQVVS, CDR2 ANEGSEA. V trimming: 1 base; J trimming: 2 bases; junction bases outside the gene matches: 2. CDR3 length: 14 amino acids. Incomplete CDR3 DNA: TGTAGTTCTAGAGGCCAGGGGGCTGCAGAAACGCTGTAT. This codes for CSSRGQGAAETLY. The complete CDR3 sequence is CSSRGQGAAETLYF.

A word on this clone: Here the gene names and germline are mouse. Read coverage stops 1 residue before the CDR3 terminus; the germline J gene supplies the remainder. This chain joins TRBV4 and TRBJ2-2, with 8 bases that match TRBD1. Trimming removed 5 bases from V and 0 bases from J; junction bases left unmatched: 2. Germline CDR1 LGHDT, CDR2 YNNKQL (reference sequence). This CDR3 comprises 15 residues. The sequenced CDR3 bases are TGTGCCAGCAGCATGGACAGGGCAAACACCGGGCAGCTCTAC. Translated: CASSMDRANTGQLY. The whole CDR3 is CASSMDRANTGQLYF.

Notes on this clone: Here the gene names and germline are mouse. The CDR3 is cut off 1 residue early in the read; its end comes from the germline J gene. The chain recombines TRBV13-3 with TRBJ2-4, with unresolved D. The CDR3 loop spans 13 amino acids. Germline lookup yields CDR1 NNHDY and CDR2 SYVADS. Trimming shortened V by 2 bases and J by 3 bases, and 7 bases separated the two germline ends. Incomplete CDR3 DNA: TGTGCCAGCAGTGACGACACACAAAACACCTTGTAC. Amino acids: CASSDDTQNTLY. The entire CDR3 sequence reads CASSDDTQNTLYF.

As regards this clone: Gene names and germline match the mouse. The CDR3 end falls 1 residue outside the read, so it is completed with the germline J gene. The V gene is TRBV13-1, the J gene TRBJ1-2, with TRBD1 matching 9 bases. Trimming took 5 bases from V and 2 from J; bases not matched to a gene: 1. Germline-derived CDR1 and CDR2 are NSHNY and SYGAGN. The CDR3 runs to 13 residues. This chain's CDR3 is CASSGQGNSDYTF. CDR3 DNA (partial): TGTGCCAGCAGCGGACAGGGGAACTCCGACTACACC.

In this sample, this clone turned up a few times. The listed genes are named as in mouse. The covered CDR3 bases are TGTGCCAGCACCCCGACAGGGGTCGGCAACCAGGCTCCGCTT. This sequence encodes CASTPTGVGNQAPL. The complete CDR3 reads CASTPTGVGNQAPLF. The chain couples TRBV19 to TRBJ1-5; 8 nucleotides align to TRBD1. The read ends 1 residue early relative to the CDR3; the germline J gene fills the gap. J gave up 3 bases and V 6 bases, and 8 bases lay outside the gene matches. CDR3 length equals 15 residues. Germline CDR1 is FNHDT and CDR2 is SITEND (reference sequence).

Comment on this clone: Each gene name is a mouse one. The read comes to an end 1 residue before the CDR3 does, leaving the germline J gene to fill in the end. The rearrangement links TRBV19 to TRBJ2-1; D is unresolved. V was trimmed by 3 bases and J by 3 bases, leaving 10 bases between them. Per germline, CDR1 FNHDT and CDR2 SITEND (reference sequence). CDR3 length: 14 residues. The sequenced part of the CDR3 DNA is TGTGCCAGCAGTAAATTTGGTCCCTATGCTGAGCAGTTC. The encoded protein is CASSKFGPYAEQF. The whole CDR3 reads CASSKFGPYAEQFF.

With respect to this clone: Germline and genes: mouse. The sequence runs out 1 residue before the end of the CDR3; the remainder is reconstructed from the germline J gene. This chain connects TRBV4 to TRBJ2-3; 7 nucleotides align to TRBD1. The CDR3 spans 14 residues. Per germline, CDR1 LGHDT and CDR2 YNNKQL (reference sequence). Trimming removed 4 bases from V and 3 bases from J; junction bases left unmatched: 4. CDR3 sequence reads: CASSLTGRAETLYF. CDR3 DNA (partial): TGTGCCAGCAGCTTGACAGGGAGGGCAGAAACGCTGTAT. The full variable domain, its missing parts supplied by reference TRBV4 and TRBJ2-3, is ETAVFQTPNYHVTQVGNEVSFNCKQTLGHDTMYWYKQDSKKLLKIMFSYNNKQLIVNETVPRRFSPQSSDKAHLNLRIKSVEPEDSAVYLCASSLTGRAETLYFGSGTRLTVL.

To note about this clone: These gene names are mouse names. The CDR3 bases that were read are TGTGCCAGCAGCCAAACAGGGGCAAACACAGAAGTCTTC. It translates to CASSQTGANTEVF. The full-length CDR3 reads as CASSQTGANTEVFF. The rearrangement links TRBV5 to TRBJ1-1; TRBD1 aligns across 7 bases. The DNA ends 1 residue before the CDR3 does, and the rest of the CDR3 is filled in from the germline J gene. Looked up from germline, CDR1 is LGHNA and CDR2 is YNLKQL (reference sequence). This CDR3 region has 14 residues. J gave up 0 bases and V 2 bases, and 0 bases lay outside the gene matches.

Of note for this clone: The genes are named according to mouse. The sequenced fragment ends 1 residue before the CDR3 boundary, so the rest is inferred from the germline J gene. The chain employs TRBV20 and TRBJ2-3; D is unresolved. The CDR3 totals 11 residues. Trimming pared 1 base from V and 6 bases from J, leaving 5 bases between. CDR1 and CDR2 (germline): GFQATS, STVNSAI. CDR3 DNA (partial): TGTGGTGCTAGGGCGGGGGAAACGCTGTAT. Translating it yields CGARAGETLY. The whole CDR3 sequence is CGARAGETLYF.

Points on this clone: Germline and genes here are mouse. The read falls 1 residue short of the CDR3 end, and the missing part is taken from the germline J gene. The J gene is TRBJ2-4, the V gene TRBV1; 9 bases are shared with TRBD1. J lost 3 bases, V lost 4 bases, and 2 bases had no gene match. Germline V gene lookup returns CDR1 NSQYPW and CDR2 LRSPGD (reference sequence). The CDR3 extends over 14 amino acids. This CDR3 is CTCSEGQGQNTLYF. The sequenced CDR3 bases are TGCACCTGCAGTGAGGGACAGGGACAAAACACCTTGTAC. Variable domain in full (rest from reference TRBV1 and TRBJ2-4): VTLLEQNPRWRLVPRGQAVNLRCILKNSQYPWMSWYQQDLQKQLQWLFTLRSPGDKEVKSLPGADYLATRVTDTELRLQVANMSQGRTLYCTCSEGQGQNTLYFGAGTRLSVL.

A note on this clone: Gene and germline names: mouse. The read finishes 1 residue shy of the CDR3 end, and the germline J gene is used to complete it. V gene TRBV5 combines with J gene TRBJ2-4; TRBD2 matches 7 bases. Trimming cost V 2 bases and J 1 base; bases outside gene matches: 0. This CDR3 comprises 14 residues. Per germline, CDR1 LGHNA and CDR2 YNLKQL (reference sequence). CDR3 sequence reads: CASSQLGGQNTLYF. The sequenced part of the CDR3 DNA is TGTGCCAGCAGCCAACTGGGGGGTCAAAACACCTTGTAC.

To note about this clone: Gene labels here are mouse ones. The read terminates 1 residue ahead of where the CDR3 ends, so the germline J gene completes it. This chain joins TRBV3 and TRBJ2-3, with D maybe TRBD1 (5 bases). Germline CDR1 and CDR2: SNHLY and FYNGKV (reference sequence). Trimming took off 5 bases at V and 0 bases at J, with 9 bases between the two ends. The CDR3 is 14 amino acids. The covered CDR3 bases are TGTGCCAGCAGCCCCGGACATAGTGCAGAAACGCTGTAT. Protein product: CASSPGHSAETLY. The full CDR3 protein is CASSPGHSAETLYF.

About this clone: Any gene name here is a mouse gene name. The read stops 1 residue short of the end of the CDR3; the missing end is completed from the germline J gene. This chain joins TRBV29 and TRBJ2-4; D is uncertain. Per the germline V gene, CDR1 is MSHET and CDR2 is SYDVDS. V lost 2 bases and J lost 6, with 6 bases in between. CDR3 length: 12 residues. The CDR3 bases that were read are TGTGCTAGCAGTTTAGGGGTGAACACCTTGTAC. As protein: CASSLGVNTLY. The whole CDR3 protein reads CASSLGVNTLYF.

A single count supports this clone. Gene names and germline refer to mouse. The DNA ends 1 residue before the CDR3 does, and the rest of the CDR3 is filled in from the germline J gene. The gene calls are TRBV4 and TRBJ2-1, with 9 bases aligning to TRBD2. This CDR3 has 15 amino acids. Germline V CDR1 and CDR2: LGHDT, YNNKQL (reference sequence). The junction had 1 base not matched to a gene; V was cut back by 4 bases and J by 0 bases. CDR3 residues: CASSLGLGNYAEQFF. The sequenced part of the CDR3 DNA is TGTGCCAGCAGCTTGGGACTGGGTAACTATGCTGAGCAGTTC.

For this clone: Genes and germline are mouse. The read comes to an end 1 residue before the CDR3 does, leaving the germline J gene to fill in the end. The V call is TRBV19, the J call TRBJ1-6, with 9 bases matching TRBD1. TRBJ1-6 is designated an ORF whose function remains uncertain. After removal of 4 bases from V and 5 bases from J, the junction contained 4 bases not matched to a gene. The germline CDR1 and CDR2 sequences are FNHDT and SITEND (reference sequence). CDR3 length: 15 amino acids. CDR3 bases read: TGTGCCAGCAGTTCCGGGACAGGGCATAATTCGCCCCTCTAC. Residues: CASSSGTGHNSPLY. The complete CDR3 reads CASSSGTGHNSPLYF.

With regard to this clone: The germline and genes are mouse ones. The read terminates 1 residue ahead of where the CDR3 ends, so the germline J gene completes it. The V gene is TRBV1, the J gene TRBJ1-6; weak D call: TRBD1 (5 bases). TRBJ1-6 is identified as an open reading frame with a role that is uncertain. The CDR3 has 14 residues. With 7 bases removed from V and 3 bases from J, the gap between germline ends came to 10 bases. Germline V gives CDR1 NSQYPW, CDR2 LRSPGD (reference sequence). The CDR3 DNA, read in part, is TGCACCTGCACCGCCGACAGCTATAATTCGCCCCTCTAC. This sequence encodes CTCTADSYNSPLY. The whole CDR3 reads CTCTADSYNSPLYF.

A word on this clone: The genes and germline here are from mouse. Read coverage stops 1 residue before the CDR3 terminus; the germline J gene supplies the remainder. The rearrangement joins TRBV5 to TRBJ1-3; D unresolved. The V gene's germline CDR1 is LGHNA and CDR2 YNLKQL (reference sequence). The CDR3 contains 15 residues. Trimming took 0 bases from V and 0 from J, leaving 6 bases between them. The CDR3: CASSQDAGSGNTLYF. The sequenced CDR3 bases are TGTGCCAGCAGCCAAGACGCGGGTTCTGGAAATACGCTCTAT.

To note about this clone: Mouse germline and gene names are used. The CDR3 extends 1 residue past the end of the read, so its final part is completed from the germline J gene. This chain uses TRBV31 with TRBJ2-3, with 10 bases matching TRBD1. The V segment lost 0 bases and the J segment 2 bases; nucleotides outside the gene matches: 5. Germline V gene data show CDR1 as GKSSPN and CDR2 as SITVG. The CDR3 covers 16 residues. The CDR3 loop reads CAWSLRGQGFAETLYF. The sequenced part of the CDR3 DNA is TGTGCCTGGAGTCTACGGGGACAGGGGTTTGCAGAAACGCTGTAT.

Of note for this clone: Gene names and germline refer to mouse. The read halts 1 residue ahead of the CDR3 end, with the missing end drawn from the germline J gene. V is TRBV5 and J is TRBJ2-5; 9 bases agree with TRBD1. The CDR3 has 15 residues. The germline gives CDR1 LGHNA, CDR2 YNLKQL (reference sequence). J was trimmed by 5 bases and V by 1 base; bases with no gene match: 4. The sequenced part of the CDR3 DNA is TGTGCCAGCAGCCAAGCCGGGACAGGGATAGACACCCAGTAC. Amino acids: CASSQAGTGIDTQY. The CDR3 as a whole reads CASSQAGTGIDTQYF.

Comment on this clone: Gene names are mouse gene names. Read coverage stops 1 residue before the CDR3 terminus; the germline J gene supplies the remainder. The rearrangement links TRBV2 to TRBJ2-1; 8 bases align to TRBD1. This CDR3 comprises 14 residues. CDR1 is LGHNA and CDR2 is YSYQKL in the germline V gene. The junction had 2 bases not matched to a gene; V was cut back by 1 base and J by 6 bases. CDR3 bases read: TGTGCCAGCAGCCAAGGACAGGGGAGTGCTGAGCAGTTC. Translation gives CASSQGQGSAEQF. The complete CDR3 reads CASSQGQGSAEQFF.

Details on this clone: Gene labels here are mouse ones. The sequenced fragment ends 1 residue before the CDR3 boundary, so the rest is inferred from the germline J gene. The gene calls are TRBV1 and TRBJ1-6; 8 bases map to TRBD1. TRBJ1-6 is reported as an ORF; its role is uncertain. Losses at the gene ends were 3 bases for V and 2 bases for J; bases not matched to a gene: 3. The V gene's germline CDR1 is NSQYPW and CDR2 LRSPGD (reference sequence). The CDR3 length is 16 residues. The CDR3 reads CTCSAAGGAYNSPLYF. The CDR3 bases that were read are TGCACCTGCAGTGCGGCAGGGGGCGCCTATAATTCGCCCCTCTAC.

This clone was observed a few times. The gene names here belong to mouse. The CDR3 end lies 1 residue beyond the end of the read and is filled in from the germline J gene. V is TRBV13-1 and J is TRBJ1-3; TRBD1 matches 8 bases. Germline V gene data show CDR1 as NSHNY and CDR2 as SYGAGN. The V segment lost 2 bases and the J segment 2 bases; nucleotides outside the gene matches: 0. The length of the CDR3 is 14 residues. The sequenced part of the CDR3 DNA is TGTGCCAGCAGTGAGACAGGGGCTGGAAATACGCTCTAT. Its translation: CASSETGAGNTLY. From start to end, the CDR3 is CASSETGAGNTLYF.

To note about this clone: The genes are named according to mouse. Read sequence stops 1 residue before the CDR3 end, and the germline J gene provides the missing end. The chain links TRBV13-1 to TRBJ2-5; D is undetermined. CDR1 and CDR2 (germline): NSHNY, SYGAGN. Trimming pared 2 bases from V and 4 bases from J, leaving 2 bases between. The CDR3 runs to 11 residues. CDR3 DNA, as far as it was read: TGTGCCAGCAGTGAGAAAGACACCCAGTAC. It specifies CASSEKDTQY. The full CDR3 is CASSEKDTQYF.

As regards this clone: All gene names here are mouse names. The CDR3 DNA, read in part, is TGTGCCAGCAGTTCTGGGGGGCAAGACACCCAGTAC. Translation gives CASSSGGQDTQY. The complete CDR3 sequence is CASSSGGQDTQYF. This sequence joins TRBV4 and TRBJ2-5, with 8 bases identical to TRBD2. The sequenced fragment ends 1 residue before the CDR3 boundary, so the rest is inferred from the germline J gene. Trimming took 6 bases from V and 3 from J; bases not matched to a gene: 2. This CDR3 is built from 13 residues. The germline V gene encodes CDR1 LGHDT and CDR2 YNNKQL (reference sequence).

In regard to this clone: All gene names here are mouse names. The read stops 1 residue short of the end of the CDR3; the missing end is completed from the germline J gene. The chain recombines TRBV19 with TRBJ2-5; 8 nucleotides agree with TRBD2. The CDR3 totals 15 residues. With V trimmed by 5 bases and J by 0 bases, 5 bases remained unmatched. Germline V gene data show CDR1 as FNHDT and CDR2 as SITEND (reference sequence). Incomplete CDR3 DNA: TGTGCCAGCAGAGGGCTGGGGGGTAACCAAGACACCCAGTAC. It encodes CASRGLGGNQDTQY. The complete CDR3 protein is CASRGLGGNQDTQYF.

As to this clone: The genes are named according to mouse. The CDR3 reads CASSQDSSQNTLYF. The sequenced CDR3 bases are TGTGCCAGCAGCCAAGACAGTAGTCAAAACACCTTGTAC. V and J are TRBV5 and TRBJ2-4; D not resolved. The read halts 1 residue ahead of the CDR3 end, with the missing end drawn from the germline J gene. Germline V gene data show CDR1 as LGHNA and CDR2 as YNLKQL (reference sequence). This CDR3 contains 14 residues. The germline V and J ends were trimmed by 0 bases and 0 bases, with 4 bases remaining between them.

This clone has just one count. Mouse gene names and germline throughout. The observed sequence ends 1 residue before the CDR3 terminus, with the missing tail filled in from the germline J gene. The rearrangement joins TRBV19 to TRBJ2-1; 8 bases match TRBD2. From germline, CDR1 is FNHDT and CDR2 SITEND (reference sequence). The junction had 6 bases not matched to a gene; V was cut back by 3 bases and J by 7 bases. The CDR3 contains 14 residues. This CDR3 reads CASSKGGRGAEQFF. CDR3 DNA, as far as it was read: TGTGCCAGCAGTAAGGGGGGGCGCGGAGCTGAGCAGTTC.

As for this clone: The genes and germline here are from mouse. The CDR3 extends 1 residue past the end of the read, so its final part is completed from the germline J gene. The rearrangement joins TRBV20 to TRBJ2-3; D unclear. Trimming pared 3 bases from V and 0 bases from J, leaving 7 bases between. The germline gives CDR1 GFQATS, CDR2 STVNSAI. This CDR3 contains 13 residues. This CDR3 reads CGARDNSAETLYF. The part of the CDR3 DNA that was read is TGTGGTGCTAGAGACAATAGTGCAGAAACGCTGTAT.

On this clone itself: Genes here carry mouse names. The read finishes 1 residue shy of the CDR3 end, and the germline J gene is used to complete it. This chain links TRBV24 with TRBJ1-3; D is ambiguous. V dropped 4 bases and J dropped 0 bases, with 4 bases sitting between them. This CDR3 has 13 amino acids. Per the germline V gene, CDR1 is KGHTA and CDR2 is FRNEEI. CDR3 bases read: TGTGCCAGCAGTCACAATTCTGGAAATACGCTCTAT. Its translation: CASSHNSGNTLY. In full, the CDR3 is CASSHNSGNTLYF.

Note on this clone: Mouse germline and gene names are used. The read is 1 residue too short to cover the CDR3 end, so that end is filled in from the germline J gene. V and J are TRBV31 and TRBJ1-2; TRBD1 might be the D (6 bases). CDR1 and CDR2 from the germline V gene are GKSSPN and SITVG. With 0 bases removed from V and 3 bases from J, the gap between germline ends came to 8 bases. This CDR3 has 13 amino acids. CDR3 bases read: TGTGCCTGGAGTCTACAGGGCTACTCCGACTACACC. Protein product: CAWSLQGYSDYT. The full CDR3 is CAWSLQGYSDYTF.

Comments on this clone: Mouse gene names and germline throughout. Coverage ceases 1 residue before the CDR3 finishes, and the germline J gene fills in the end. The chain uses TRBV5 and TRBJ2-4; D is perhaps TRBD1 or TRBD2 (5 bases each). CDR1 and CDR2 from the germline V gene are LGHNA and YNLKQL (reference sequence). Trimming removed 0 bases at V and 0 bases at J, with 10 bases between. The length of the CDR3 is 16 residues. This CDR3 is CASSQDGASSQNTLYF. The CDR3 DNA, read in part, is TGTGCCAGCAGCCAAGATGGGGCCAGTAGTCAAAACACCTTGTAC.